Listed here are 11 T cell receptor beta chains from one sample, sequenced in a study of blood T cell repertoires in COVID-19. Here immunoSEQ multiplex PCR was the method, and the copy in TCRdb shows in-frame clones only, minus some. The table includes about 160,000 clones, approximately 92% detected once. The specimen was peripheral blood. The source is a woman aged 50 to 65 with acute or convalescent COVID-19.

CDR3 sequence: CASSRLGQGGDIWGGYTF. DNA for the CDR3: TGCGCCAGCAGCCGCCTTGGTCAGGGGGGAGATATATGGGGTGGCTACACCTTC. The chain employs TRBV4-1 and TRBJ1-2; the match to TRBD1 covers 7 bases. Losses at the gene ends were 4 bases for V and 7 bases for J; bases not matched to a gene: 21. The CDR3 length is 18 residues. CDR1 MGHRA and CDR2 YSYEKL come from the germline V gene.

This chain joins TRBV10-3 and TRBJ1-4; no definite D call. Germline CDR1 and CDR2: ENHRY and SYGVKD. The V end was cut by 3 bases, the J end by 7 bases, with 3 bases between. The CDR3 extends over 11 amino acids. CDR3 nucleotide sequence: TGTGCCATCAGTGATAGTGAAAAACTGTTTTTT. It translates to CAISDSEKLFF.

This clone has a handful of counts. The chain has TRBV18 and TRBJ2-7; TRBD1 matches at 8 bases. The germline CDR1 and CDR2 sequences are KGHSH and LQKENI. Losses at the gene ends were 6 bases for V and 3 bases for J; bases not matched to a gene: 10. The CDR3 has 15 amino acids. The CDR3 is CASSKTPGQDYEQYF. In DNA form, the CDR3 reads TGTGCCAGCTCGAAGACCCCGGGACAGGACTACGAGCAGTACTTC.

The chain recombines TRBV4-3 with TRBJ2-1; a possible D gene is TRBD2 (5 bases). This CDR3 spans 16 amino acids. Germline CDR1 LGHNA, CDR2 YSLEER. Trimming took 0 bases from V and 3 from J, leaving 12 bases between them. The CDR3 coding sequence is TGCGCCAGCAGCCAAGATGGGAGACGGAACTACAATGAGCAGTTCTTC. Amino acids: CASSQDGRRNYNEQFF.

The sample holds one count of this clone. This chain joins TRBV10-3 and TRBJ1-6; D is perhaps TRBD1 (5 bases). In germline, CDR1 is ENHRY, CDR2 SYGVKD. The CDR3 consists of 16 residues. V was shortened by 5 bases and J by 0 bases, with 11 bases between the two germline ends. CDR3 bases: TGTGCCATCAGTCCGACAGATAGCTCCTATAATTCACCCCTCCACTTT. It is translated as CAISPTDSSYNSPLHF.

The chain is built from TRBV29-1 and TRBJ1-1; D might be TRBD1 (6 bases). V was shortened by 7 bases and J by 2 bases, with 11 bases between the two germline ends. This CDR3 contains 12 residues. In germline, CDR1 is SQVTM, CDR2 ANQGSEA. CDR3 nucleotides: TGCAGCGCTTCGGACAGAAACACTGAAGCTTTCTTT. It translates to CSASDRNTEAFF.

CDR3 residues: CASSERVRAGGFHEQYF. The CDR3, as DNA: TGCGCCAGCAGTGAGAGGGTCCGGGCGGGAGGCTTCCACGAGCAGTACTTC. This sequence joins TRBV10-1 and TRBJ2-7; TRBD2 matches 8 bases. V gave up 2 bases and J gave up 5 bases; unmatched junction bases: 14. This CDR3 is built from 17 residues. Per germline, CDR1 WNHNN and CDR2 SYGVQD (reference sequence).

This clone was seen once. V and J are TRBV6-1 and TRBJ1-5; tentative D call: TRBD1 (5 bases). With 3 bases removed from V and 7 bases from J, the gap between germline ends came to 10 bases. The CDR3 runs 13 residues. Germline V gives CDR1 MNHNS, CDR2 SASEGT. This CDR3 is CASSDQGGQPQHF. The CDR3 nucleotides are TGTGCCAGCAGTGACCAGGGAGGCCAGCCCCAGCATTTT.

This clone has only one observation. The chain combines TRBV27 with TRBJ1-2; tentative D call: TRBD1 (5 bases). CDR3 length equals 19 residues. CDR1 is MNHEY, CDR2 SMNVEV, per germline (reference sequence). Trimming pared 3 bases from V and 0 bases from J, leaving 23 bases between. Here the CDR3 DNA reads TGTGCCAGCAGTTTTCAGGGCGGGAAGGAATTCCCAGCTAACTATGGCTACACCTTC. This encodes CASSFQGGKEFPANYGYTF.

This clone appeared a single time. The genes are TRBV28 and TRBJ1-5, with D perhaps matching TRBD1 (5 bases). The germline V gene encodes CDR1 MDHEN and CDR2 SYDVKM. V was clipped by 3 bases and J by 7 bases, with 10 bases between them. This CDR3 has 13 residues. CDR3 sequence (DNA): TGTGCCAGCAGTTTCGGGGGGAAACAGCCCCAGCATTTT. This gives the protein CASSFGGKQPQHF.

CDR3 region: CAWSEGGKREKLFF. In DNA, the CDR3 is TGTGCCTGGAGTGAAGGGGGAAAACGGGAAAAACTGTTTTTT. The rearrangement uses TRBV30 and TRBJ1-4, with a weak D call TRBD1 (6 bases). The CDR3 totals 14 residues. Per germline, CDR1 GTSNPN and CDR2 SVGIG (reference sequence). V lost 1 base and J 8 bases, leaving 14 bases between the germline ends.